This T cell receptor beta chain comes out of a study of cytomegalovirus exposure and HLA in healthy donors. Study-wide findings and caveats: TCR sequences were mostly rare, though some public TCRs occurred in many donors. A later analysis showed TCR association rates differing by HLA locus, peaking at DRB1 and lowest at HLA-C.

As concerns this clone: Its cognate antigen is unknown.

V was shortened by 1 base and J by 4 bases, with 8 bases between the two germline ends. The germline V gene has CDR1 SGHRS and CDR2 YFSETQ. The CDR3 loop spans 13 amino acids. The PCR was carried out with 60 Vbeta primers and 13 Jbeta primers. The data were produced by immunoSEQ multiplex PCR, yet TCRdb's version contains in-frame clones alone and is incomplete. The sample has 180,000 or so clones; over 65% are singletons. The chain recombines TRBV5-1 with TRBJ1-1; D call uncertain. The origin of this receptor is a man between 18 and 35 years old in good health and CMV-seronegative. The sequenced sample was PBMCs. The CDR3 DNA reads TGCGCCAGCAGCTTGCGGGAAGGCACTGAAGCTTTCTTT. This sequence encodes CASSLREGTEAFF.